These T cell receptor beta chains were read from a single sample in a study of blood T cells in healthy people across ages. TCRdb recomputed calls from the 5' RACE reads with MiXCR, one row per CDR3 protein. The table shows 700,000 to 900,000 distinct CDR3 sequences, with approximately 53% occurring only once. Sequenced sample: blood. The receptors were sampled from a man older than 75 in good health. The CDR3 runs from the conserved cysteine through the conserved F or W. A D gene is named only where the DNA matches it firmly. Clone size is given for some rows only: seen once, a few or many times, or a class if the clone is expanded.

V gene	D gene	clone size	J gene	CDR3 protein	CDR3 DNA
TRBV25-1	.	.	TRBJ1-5	CASSPSDGINQPQHF	TGTGCCAGCAGTCCCTCGGACGGAATTAATCAGCCCCAGCATTTT
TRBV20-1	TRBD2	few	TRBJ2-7	CSAFWTSGSSYEQYF	TGCAGTGCCTTTTGGACTAGCGGGAGCTCCTACGAGCAGTACTTC
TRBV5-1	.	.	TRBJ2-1	CASSKDSGYNEQFF	TGCGCCAGCAGCAAGGATAGCGGCTACAATGAGCAGTTCTTC
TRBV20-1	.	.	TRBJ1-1	CSASQFTSNTEAFF	TGCAGTGCTAGCCAATTTACCTCGAACACTGAAGCTTTCTTT
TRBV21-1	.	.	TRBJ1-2	CAITGDPFYGYTF	TGTGCCATCACCGGGGACCCTTTCTATGGCTACACCTTC
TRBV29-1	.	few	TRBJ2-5	CSVARGVQETQYF	TGCAGCGTCGCCAGGGGGGTCCAAGAGACCCAGTACTTC
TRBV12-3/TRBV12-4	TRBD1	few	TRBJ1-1	CASSLGTGGRGTEAFF	TGTGCCAGCAGTTTAGGGACAGGGGGCCGAGGGACTGAAGCTTTCTTT
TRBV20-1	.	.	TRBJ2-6	CSTVGARANVLTF	TGCAGTACCGTCGGGGCCCGGGCCAACGTCCTGACTTTC
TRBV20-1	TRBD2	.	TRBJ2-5	CSAIQREQYF	TGCAGTGCTATACAGCGGGAGCAGTACTTC
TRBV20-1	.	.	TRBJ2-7	CSARGDSYEQYF	TGCAGTGCTAGGGGGGACTCCTACGAGCAGTACTTC
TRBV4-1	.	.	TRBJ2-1	CASSQKQSYEQFF	TGCGCCAGCAGCCAGAAACAGTCTTATGAGCAGTTCTTC
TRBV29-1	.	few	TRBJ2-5	CSVGKQGRETQYF	TGCAGCGTAGGAAAACAGGGACGAGAGACCCAGTACTTC
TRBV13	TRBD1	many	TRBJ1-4	CASRARGGNEKLFF	TGTGCCAGCAGGGCCAGGGGGGGCAATGAAAAACTGTTTTTT
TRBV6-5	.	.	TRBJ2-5	CASSLQFQATQYF	TGTGCCAGCAGCCTACAGTTCCAAGCGACCCAGTACTTC
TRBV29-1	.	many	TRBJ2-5	CSVEGDRRSQETQYF	TGCAGCGTTGAGGGGGATCGAAGATCCCAAGAGACCCAGTACTTC
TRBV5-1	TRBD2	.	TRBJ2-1	CASSLAPGGPPNEQFF	TGCGCCAGCAGCTTGGCTCCGGGAGGGCCGCCCAATGAGCAGTTCTTC
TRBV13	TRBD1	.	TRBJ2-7	CASSRQGMRTGEQYF	TGTGCCAGCAGCCGACAGGGTATGAGGACCGGCGAGCAGTACTTC